The source of this T cell receptor (beta chain) is a study of cytomegalovirus exposure and HLA in healthy donors. Study information: The 90 to 150 validation repertoires were produced on the same platform as the 650 to 800 repertoires of the first cohort. This was reported in a later analysis. Study-wide results and limits: Across donors, most TCRs were seen rarely, yet some public ones were widespread. Associated with cytomegalovirus, according to the listing, were about 160 TCR beta chains.

Separation from the roughly 670-subject first cohort characterized the roughly 110-subject validation cohort, to which the donors belonged. The protocol was immunoSEQ multiplex PCR, while the TCRdb copy is restricted to in-frame clones and leaves out a portion. The profile covers roughly 250,000 clones, with around 85% appearing a single time and 1.2% taken by the ten largest. With regard to this clone: Its antigen is unidentified.

The V gene's germline CDR1 is SGHTA and CDR2 FQGNSA. The length of the CDR3 is 14 residues. V lost 2 bases and J 2 bases, leaving 9 bases between the germline ends. The sequenced material came from PBMCs. This chain joins TRBV7-2 and TRBJ1-2; tentatively, D is TRBD1 (5 bases). The TCR originated in a woman under 40 in good health and CMV-seropositive. This CDR3 is CASSLTGGNYGYTF. CDR3 in DNA: TGTGCCAGCAGCTTAACCGGGGGGAACTATGGCTACACCTTC.